Detailed here is one T cell receptor (beta chain). Its antigen is not known. V lost 7 bases to trimming and J lost 0 bases, with 13 bases between them. The CDR3 totals 15 residues. This entry is derived from a study of T-cell reconstitution after alpha-beta-depleted transplantation in children. Findings and caveats of the study: At the one-year point after transplant, T-cell counts and TCRbeta diversity were found to come mostly from T cells that had been newly produced. The high TCRbeta diversity at day 60 in some patients came from surviving recipient T cells and thymic progenitors.

Unique molecular identifiers were used in preparing the TCRbeta library. TCRdb independently ran MiXCR on the PCR reads; one entry per CDR3 protein. Here the sample spans 700,000 to 850,000 distinct CDR3 sequences, about 16% being singletons. V is TRBV12-3 or TRBV12-4 and J is TRBJ1-5, with D maybe TRBD1 (6 bases). The sample in question was PBMCs, mostly from graft donor cells, obtained 360 days after TCRalphabeta/CD19-depleted stem cell transplant. The origin of this receptor is a male patient younger than 18 who had a stem cell transplant for acute lymphoblastic leukemia, so the T cells may come from the graft donor. The CDR3 bases are TGTGCCAGCAACAAACAGGGCTATAGCAATCAGCCCCAGCATTTT. It is translated as CASNKQGYSNQPQHF.